What follows describes a single TCR beta chain. This entry is derived from a study of blood T cell repertoires in COVID-19. Across the whole study: Whether acute or convalescent, the COVID-19 samples came from the United States, Italy and Spain. T cells, B-cell-depleted T cells, or PBMCs supplied cDNA or gDNA.

Original methodology: Reference gene primers were amplified, and this amplification served to estimate nucleated cell counts. Method: immunoSEQ multiplex PCR; TCRdb's copy keeps in-frame clones and lacks some. V and J calls and clone size are given by that table; D and trimming were obtained from the DNA. The sample holds under 200,000 clones; approximately 88% are singletons and the top ten take 12% to 15%. V dropped 4 bases and J dropped 5 bases, with 16 bases sitting between them. The CDR3 has 14 amino acids. The germline V gene has CDR1 SGDLS and CDR2 YYNGEE. Source material: peripheral blood. The chain recombines TRBV9 with TRBJ2-7; D possibly corresponds to TRBD2 (8 bases). The receptor was isolated from a man aged 18 to 30 with active or convalescent COVID-19. The CDR3 reads CASSRGGGRHEQYF. As DNA, the CDR3 is TGTGCCAGCAGCCGAGGGGGCGGGAGGCACGAGCAGTACTTC.